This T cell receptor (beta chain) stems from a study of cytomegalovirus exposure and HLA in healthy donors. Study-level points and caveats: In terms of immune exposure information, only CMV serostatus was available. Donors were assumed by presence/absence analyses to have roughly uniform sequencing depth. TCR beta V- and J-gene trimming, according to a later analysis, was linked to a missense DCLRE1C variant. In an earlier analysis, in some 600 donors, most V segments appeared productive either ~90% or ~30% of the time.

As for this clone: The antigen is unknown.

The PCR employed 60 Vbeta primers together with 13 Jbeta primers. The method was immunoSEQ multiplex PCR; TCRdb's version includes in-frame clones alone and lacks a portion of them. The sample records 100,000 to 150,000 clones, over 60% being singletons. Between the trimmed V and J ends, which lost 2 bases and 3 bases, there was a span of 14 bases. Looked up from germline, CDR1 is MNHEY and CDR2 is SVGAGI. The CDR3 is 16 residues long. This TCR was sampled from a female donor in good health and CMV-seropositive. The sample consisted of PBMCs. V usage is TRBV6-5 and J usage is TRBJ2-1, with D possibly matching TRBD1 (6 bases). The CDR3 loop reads CASSYADRSGYNEQFF. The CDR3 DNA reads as TGTGCCAGCAGTTACGCGGACAGAAGCGGCTACAATGAGCAGTTCTTC.